This TCR beta chain derives from a study of T-cell memory formation after mild COVID-19 (dated by TCRdb to the early 2020s). Looking at the study overall: TCR sequence clusters from the two donors were found to be largely donor specific. T-cell clones expanding and contracting after mild COVID-19 in a couple of donors were tracked by longitudinal TCRalpha and TCRbeta repertoire sequencing. Two young, previously healthy adult volunteers made up the cohort, one male and one female. The paper's findings and limits, for the study overall: Contracting CD4+ clones were found mainly in CM and EM memory subsets, while CD8+ clones were enriched in EMRA. SARS-CoV-2 specificity of the second-wave clones peaking on day 37 was not confirmed. Some responding clones were detected in pre-infection memory, which suggested that pre-existing cross-reactive memory T cells had joined the SARS-CoV-2 response. Only two mild cases were covered in the study, and larger cohorts including severe cases with pre-infection samples were considered necessary. Clones contracting from day 15 to 85 had balanced CD4/CD8 phenotypes, while a second wave expanding from day 15 to 37 was biased towards CD4+.

In the case of this clonotype: Its antigen is currently not known. The input lacks base qualities; no much larger clone sits a single base away.

TCRdb shows the sequencer as Illumina NovaSeq 6000. TCRalpha and TCRbeta cDNA libraries were built by 5'RACE with constant-segment primers, adding sample barcodes and unique molecular identifiers. Trizol reagent was used to extract RNA from every sample. Library amplification was performed in two PCR steps, and a second sample barcode and Illumina TruSeq adapters were introduced in the second step. Libraries were sequenced on an Illumina NovaSeq with 2 x 150 bp paired-end reads. The authors' pipeline ran thus. Demultiplexing of reads and collapsing into UMI-guided consensus sequences were performed with migec v1.2.7. With mixcr v2.1.11, UMI consensuses were aligned to TRA and TRB V and J templates and assembled into clonotypes. A clonotype was counted as expanded or contracted only when both edgeR and NoisET called the clonotype significant, with the noise models trained on biological replicates. edgeR calls used a false discovery rate-adjusted p below 0.01 and a log2 fold-change threshold of 1. As an exploratory analysis of dynamics, max-normalized trajectories of the 1000 most abundant clonotypes were examined by PCA with hierarchical clustering. Separately sequenced CD4+ and CD8+ repertoires were used to assign the CD4 or CD8 phenotype of responding clones. Using fastp at Q25 and MiXCR, TCRdb reprocessed the public reads and kept productive beta chains. For every CDR3 protein sequence, its rows merge into one entry that carries the most common genes and DNA. TCRdb's processing, not the authors' own work, is the source of the V and J calls. The sample profile shows 250,000 to 350,000 distinct CDR3 sequences; 13% to 15% of them were found once. Roughly 23% of the sample lies in the top ten.

The trim is 3 bases for V and 8 bases for J, with a gap of 16 bases between the germline ends. From the cysteine through the phenylalanine, the CDR3 covers 14 amino acids. CDR3 DNA is the only sequence kept; it has 42 bases, read in frame from the first base. From the germline V gene, CDR1 is SGHTA and CDR2 is FQGNSA. PBMCs were isolated by Ficoll-Paque density gradient centrifugation. The material sequenced was PBMCs or a T cell subset sorted from them (not recorded which). This TCR was sampled from a man younger than 35 who had mild COVID-19 (a few samples of this study predate the infection). The sample titles of this study are shuffled in the database, so cell type and time point are left out; the donor was told from shared clones. In this chain, TRBV7-2 is recombined with TRBJ1-2; too little of a D gene remains to name it. The CDR3 in this case is CASSLILGSPGYTF. The DNA is as follows: TGTGCCAGCAGCTTGATTTTAGGGTCCCCCGGCTACACCTTC.